This T cell receptor beta chain originates from a study of CD8 T cells in Susac syndrome. CD8+ and CD4+ T cells taken from blood had their TCR beta sequenced. The germline gives CDR1 SQVTM, CDR2 ANQGSEA. The germline V and J ends were trimmed by 4 bases and 2 bases, with 5 bases remaining between them. This CDR3 has 11 residues. An amount of RNA that ranged from about 0.45 to 1 ug was reverse transcribed with random hexamers. Amplification of TCR beta CDR3 spanned 54 Vbeta and 13 Jbeta via immunoSEQ multiplex PCR. In TCRdb, the immunoSEQ multiplex PCR reads were re-called with MiXCR into one record per CDR3 protein. The table has around 130,000 distinct CDR3 sequences, roughly 96% seen once.

The V call is TRBV29-1, the J call TRBJ1-2; D not certain. The material sequenced was CD4+ T cells from PBMCs. This sequence was found in a human donor in good health. The CDR3, as DNA: TGCAGCGTTGGTCCCAACTATGGCTACACCTTC. It translates to CSVGPNYGYTF.